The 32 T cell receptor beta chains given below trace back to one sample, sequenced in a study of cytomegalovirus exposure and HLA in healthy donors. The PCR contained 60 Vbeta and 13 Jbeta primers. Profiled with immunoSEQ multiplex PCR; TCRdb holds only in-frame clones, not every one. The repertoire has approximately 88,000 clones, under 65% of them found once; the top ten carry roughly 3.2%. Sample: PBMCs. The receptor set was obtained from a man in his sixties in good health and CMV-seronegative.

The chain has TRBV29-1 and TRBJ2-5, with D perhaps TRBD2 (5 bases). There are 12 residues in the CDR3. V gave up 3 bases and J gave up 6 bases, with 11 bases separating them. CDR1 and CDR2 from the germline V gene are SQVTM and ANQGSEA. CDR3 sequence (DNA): TGCAGCGTTGACGTTTCGGGAAAGACCCAGTACTTC. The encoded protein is CSVDVSGKTQYF.

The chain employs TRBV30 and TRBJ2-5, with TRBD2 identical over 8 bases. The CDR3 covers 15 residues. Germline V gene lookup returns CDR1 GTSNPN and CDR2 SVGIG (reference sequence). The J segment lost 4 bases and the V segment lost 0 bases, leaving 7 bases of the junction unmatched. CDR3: CAWSVPTAGGETQYF. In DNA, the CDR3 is TGTGCCTGGAGTGTACCTACTGCGGGGGGAGAGACCCAGTACTTC. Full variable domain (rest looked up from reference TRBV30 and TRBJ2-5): SQTIHQWPATLVQPVGSPLSLECTVEGTSNPNLYWYRQAAGRGLQLLFYSVGIGQISSEVPQNLSASRPQDRQFILSSKKLLLSDSGFYLCAWSVPTAGGETQYFGPGTRLLVL.

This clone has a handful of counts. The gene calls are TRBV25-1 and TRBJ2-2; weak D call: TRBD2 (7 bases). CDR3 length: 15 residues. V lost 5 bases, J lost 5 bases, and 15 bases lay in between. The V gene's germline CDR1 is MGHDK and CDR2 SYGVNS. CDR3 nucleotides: TGTGCCAGCAGTTCGGGGGGCTTAGTGACCGGGGAGCTGTTTTTT. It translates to CASSSGGLVTGELFF.

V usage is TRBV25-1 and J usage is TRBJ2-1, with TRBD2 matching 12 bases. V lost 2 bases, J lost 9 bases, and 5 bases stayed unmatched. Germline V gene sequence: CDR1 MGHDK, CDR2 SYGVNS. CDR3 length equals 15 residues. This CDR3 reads CASSEASGRGSEQFF. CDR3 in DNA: TGTGCCAGCAGTGAAGCTAGCGGGAGGGGGAGTGAGCAGTTCTTC. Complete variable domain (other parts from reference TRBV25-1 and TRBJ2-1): EADIYQTPRYLVIGTGKKITLECSQTMGHDKMYWYQQDPGMELHLIHYSYGVNSTEKGDLSSESTVSRIRTEHFPLTLESARPSHTSQYLCASSEASGRGSEQFFGPGTRLTVL.

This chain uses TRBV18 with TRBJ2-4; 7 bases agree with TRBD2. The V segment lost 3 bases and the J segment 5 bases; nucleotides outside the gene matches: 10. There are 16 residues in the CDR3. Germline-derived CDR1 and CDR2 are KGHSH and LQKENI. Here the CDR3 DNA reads TGTGCCAGCTCACCCCTTGCTTGGCGGGAGCAAAACATTCAGTACTTC. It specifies CASSPLAWREQNIQYF.

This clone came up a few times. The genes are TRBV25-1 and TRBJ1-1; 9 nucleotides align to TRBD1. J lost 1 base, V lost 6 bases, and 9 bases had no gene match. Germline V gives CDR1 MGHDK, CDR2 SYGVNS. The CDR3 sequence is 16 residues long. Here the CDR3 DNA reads TGTGCCAGCAGCCCCCCGAAACAGGGGGCGAACACTGAAGCTTTCTTT. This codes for CASSPPKQGANTEAFF. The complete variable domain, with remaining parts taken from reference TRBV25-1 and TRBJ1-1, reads EADIYQTPRYLVIGTGKKITLECSQTMGHDKMYWYQQDPGMELHLIHYSYGVNSTEKGDLSSESTVSRIRTEHFPLTLESARPSHTSQYLCASSPPKQGANTEAFFGQGTRLTVV.

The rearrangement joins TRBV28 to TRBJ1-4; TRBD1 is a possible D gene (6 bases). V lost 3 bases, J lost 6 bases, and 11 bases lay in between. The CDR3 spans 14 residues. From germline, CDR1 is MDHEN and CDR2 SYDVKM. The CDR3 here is CASSFQGSDEKLFF. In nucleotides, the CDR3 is TGTGCCAGCAGTTTTCAGGGGAGCGATGAAAAACTGTTTTTT.

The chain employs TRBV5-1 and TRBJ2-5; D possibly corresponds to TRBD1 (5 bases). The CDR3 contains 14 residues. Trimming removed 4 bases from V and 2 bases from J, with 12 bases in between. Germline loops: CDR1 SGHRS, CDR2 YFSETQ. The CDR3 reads CASSPDRKQETQYF. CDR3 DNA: TGCGCCAGCAGCCCCGACAGAAAACAAGAGACCCAGTACTTC.

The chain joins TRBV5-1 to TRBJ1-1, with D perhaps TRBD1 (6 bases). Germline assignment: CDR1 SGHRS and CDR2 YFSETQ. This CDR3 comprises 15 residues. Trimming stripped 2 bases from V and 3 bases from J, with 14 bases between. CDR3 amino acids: CASSFDRTKYTEAFF. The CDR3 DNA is TGCGCCAGCAGCTTCGACAGGACCAAATACACTGAAGCTTTCTTT. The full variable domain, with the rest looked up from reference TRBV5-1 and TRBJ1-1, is KAGVTQTPRYLIKTRGQQVTLSCSPISGHRSVSWYQQTPGQGLQFLFEYFSETQRNKGNFPGRFSGRQFSNSRSEMNVSTLELGDSALYLCASSFDRTKYTEAFFGQGTRLTVV.

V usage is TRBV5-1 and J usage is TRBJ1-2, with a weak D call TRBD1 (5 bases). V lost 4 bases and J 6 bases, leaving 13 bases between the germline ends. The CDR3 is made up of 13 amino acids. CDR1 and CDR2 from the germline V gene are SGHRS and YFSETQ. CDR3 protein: CASSPTEGDGYTF. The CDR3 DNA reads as TGCGCCAGCAGCCCGACAGAAGGAGATGGCTACACCTTC.

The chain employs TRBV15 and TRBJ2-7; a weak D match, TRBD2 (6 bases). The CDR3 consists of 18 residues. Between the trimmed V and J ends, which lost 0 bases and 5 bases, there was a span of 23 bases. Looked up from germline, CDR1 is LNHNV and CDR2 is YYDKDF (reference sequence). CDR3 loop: CATSRDLIGNGRKDEQYF. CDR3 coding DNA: TGTGCCACCAGCAGAGATCTAATAGGGAACGGGAGAAAGGACGAGCAGTACTTC.

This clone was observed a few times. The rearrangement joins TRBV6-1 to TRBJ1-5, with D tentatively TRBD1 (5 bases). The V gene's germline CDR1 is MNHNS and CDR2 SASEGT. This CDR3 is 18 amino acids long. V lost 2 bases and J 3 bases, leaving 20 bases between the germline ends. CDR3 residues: CASSESWAPGWDNQPQHF. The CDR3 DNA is TGTGCCAGCAGTGAAAGTTGGGCGCCAGGGTGGGACAATCAGCCCCAGCATTTT.

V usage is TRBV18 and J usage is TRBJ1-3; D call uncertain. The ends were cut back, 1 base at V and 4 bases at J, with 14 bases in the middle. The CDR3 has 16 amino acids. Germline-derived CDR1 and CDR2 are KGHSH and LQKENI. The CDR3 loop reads CASSPLGKAPGNTIYF. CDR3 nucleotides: TGTGCCAGCTCACCACTGGGCAAGGCGCCGGGAAACACCATATATTTT.

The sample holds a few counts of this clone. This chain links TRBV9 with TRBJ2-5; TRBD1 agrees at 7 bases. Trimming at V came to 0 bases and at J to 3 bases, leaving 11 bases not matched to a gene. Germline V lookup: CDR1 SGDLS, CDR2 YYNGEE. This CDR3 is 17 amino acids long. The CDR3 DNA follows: TGTGCCAGCAGCGTAGGCGGGTGGGGGACAGAGAAAGAGACCCAGTACTTC. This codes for CASSVGGWGTEKETQYF.

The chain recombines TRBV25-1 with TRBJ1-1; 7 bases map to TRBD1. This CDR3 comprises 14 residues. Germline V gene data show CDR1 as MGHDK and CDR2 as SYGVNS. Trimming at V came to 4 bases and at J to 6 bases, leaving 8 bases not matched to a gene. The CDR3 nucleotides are TGTGCCAGCAGTGGATCTGACAGGGTGCCTGAAGCTTTCTTT. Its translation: CASSGSDRVPEAFF.

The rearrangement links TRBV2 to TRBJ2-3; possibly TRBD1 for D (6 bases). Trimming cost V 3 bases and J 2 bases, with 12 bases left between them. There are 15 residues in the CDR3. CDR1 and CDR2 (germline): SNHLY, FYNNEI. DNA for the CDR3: TGTGCCAGCAGTGAGACAGGTATCGCCACAGATACGCAGTATTTT. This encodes CASSETGIATDTQYF.

The CDR3 reads CSATLATGQYF. CDR3 bases: TGCAGTGCAACACTAGCAACCGGGCAGTACTTC. V gene TRBV20-1 combines with J gene TRBJ2-7; D possibly corresponds to TRBD2 (6 bases). The CDR3 has 11 amino acids. Per germline, CDR1 DFQATT and CDR2 SNEGSKA (reference sequence). V was cut by 6 bases and J by 9 bases, with 15 bases left in between.

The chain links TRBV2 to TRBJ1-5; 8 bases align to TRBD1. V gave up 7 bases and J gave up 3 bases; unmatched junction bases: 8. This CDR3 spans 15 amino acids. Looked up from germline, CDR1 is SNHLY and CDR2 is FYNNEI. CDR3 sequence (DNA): TGTGCCAGCACCGGAGACAGGGGACCCAATCAGCCCCAGCATTTT. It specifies CASTGDRGPNQPQHF.

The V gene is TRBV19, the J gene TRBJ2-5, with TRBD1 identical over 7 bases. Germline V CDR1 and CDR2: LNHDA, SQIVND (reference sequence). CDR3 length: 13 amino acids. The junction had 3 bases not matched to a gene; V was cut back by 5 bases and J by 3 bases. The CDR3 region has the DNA TGTGCCAGTAGTTTAGGGACAGAAGAGACCCAGTACTTC. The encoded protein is CASSLGTEETQYF.

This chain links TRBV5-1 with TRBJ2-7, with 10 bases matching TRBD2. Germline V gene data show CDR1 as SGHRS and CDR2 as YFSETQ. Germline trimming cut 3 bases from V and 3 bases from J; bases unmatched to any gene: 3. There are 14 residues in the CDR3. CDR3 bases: TGCGCCAGCAGCTCAGCTAGCGGGAGCTACGAGCAGTACTTC. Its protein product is CASSSASGSYEQYF.

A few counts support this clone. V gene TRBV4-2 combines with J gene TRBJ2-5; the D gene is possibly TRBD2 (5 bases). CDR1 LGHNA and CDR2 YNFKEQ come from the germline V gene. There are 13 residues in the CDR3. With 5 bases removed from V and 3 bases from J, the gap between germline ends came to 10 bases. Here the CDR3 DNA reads TGTGCCAGCAGCATCCGGGAAGAAGAGACCCAGTACTTC. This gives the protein CASSIREEETQYF.

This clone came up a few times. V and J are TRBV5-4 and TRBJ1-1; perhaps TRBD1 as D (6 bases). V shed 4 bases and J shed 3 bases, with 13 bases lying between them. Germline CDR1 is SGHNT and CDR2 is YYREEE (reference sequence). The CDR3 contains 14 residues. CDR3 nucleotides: TGTGCCAGCAGCGGGAGGGCAGGGGACACTGAAGCTTTCTTT. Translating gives CASSGRAGDTEAFF.

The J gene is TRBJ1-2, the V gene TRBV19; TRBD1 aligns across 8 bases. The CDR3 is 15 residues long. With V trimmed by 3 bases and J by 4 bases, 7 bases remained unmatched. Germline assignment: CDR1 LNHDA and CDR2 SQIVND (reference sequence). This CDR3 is CASSINRQGIYGYTF. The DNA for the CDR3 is TGTGCCAGTAGTATTAATAGACAGGGGATCTATGGCTACACCTTC.

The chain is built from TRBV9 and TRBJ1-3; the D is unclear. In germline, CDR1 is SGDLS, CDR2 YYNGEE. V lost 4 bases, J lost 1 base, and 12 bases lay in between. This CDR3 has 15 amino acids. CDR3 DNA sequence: TGTGCCAGCAGCCCCAGTTTTATATCTGGAAACACCATATATTTT. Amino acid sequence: CASSPSFISGNTIYF.

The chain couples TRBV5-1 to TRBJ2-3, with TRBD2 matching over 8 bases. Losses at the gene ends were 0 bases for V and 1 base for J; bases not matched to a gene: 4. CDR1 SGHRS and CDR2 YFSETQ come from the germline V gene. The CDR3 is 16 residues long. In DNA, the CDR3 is TGCGCCAGCAGCTTGGCCGGGCGGGAGGGCACAGATACGCAGTATTTT. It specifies CASSLAGREGTDTQYF.

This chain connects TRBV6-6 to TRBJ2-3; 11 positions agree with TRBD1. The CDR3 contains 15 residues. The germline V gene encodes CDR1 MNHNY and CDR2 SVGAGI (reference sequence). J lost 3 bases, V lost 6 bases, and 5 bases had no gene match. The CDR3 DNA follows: TGTGCCAGCAGAACCCGGGACAGGGGGACAGATACGCAGTATTTT. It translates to CASRTRDRGTDTQYF.

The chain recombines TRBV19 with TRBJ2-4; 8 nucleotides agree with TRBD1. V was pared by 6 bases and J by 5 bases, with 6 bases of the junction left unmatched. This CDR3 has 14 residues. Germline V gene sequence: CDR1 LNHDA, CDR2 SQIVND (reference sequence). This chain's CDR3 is CASSMTGAENIQYF. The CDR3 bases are TGTGCCAGTAGCATGACAGGGGCAGAAAACATTCAGTACTTC. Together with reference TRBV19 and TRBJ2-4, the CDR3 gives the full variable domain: DGGITQSPKYLFRKEGQNVTLSCEQNLNHDAMYWYRQDPGQGLRLIYYSQIVNDFQKGDIAEGYSVSREKKESFPLTVTSAQKNPTAFYLCASSMTGAENIQYFGAGTRLSVL.

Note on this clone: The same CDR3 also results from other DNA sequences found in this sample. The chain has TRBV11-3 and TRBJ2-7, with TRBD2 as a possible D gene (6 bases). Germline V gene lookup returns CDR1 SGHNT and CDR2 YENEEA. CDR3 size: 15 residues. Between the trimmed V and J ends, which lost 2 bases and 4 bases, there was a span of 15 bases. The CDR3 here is CASSLRGEGYYEQYF. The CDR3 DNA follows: TGTGCCAGCAGCTTACGCGGGGAAGGATATTACGAGCAGTACTTC.

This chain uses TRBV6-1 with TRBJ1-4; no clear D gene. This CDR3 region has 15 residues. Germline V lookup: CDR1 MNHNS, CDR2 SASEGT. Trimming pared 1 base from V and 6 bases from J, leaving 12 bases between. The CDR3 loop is CASSEGAGIYEKLFF. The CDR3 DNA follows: TGTGCCAGCAGTGAAGGGGCAGGAATTTATGAAAAACTGTTTTTT.

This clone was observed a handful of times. The CDR3 is CASSANGQGNDGYTF. The CDR3 nucleotides read TGTGCCAGCAGTGCCAATGGACAGGGGAACGATGGCTACACCTTC. The rearrangement joins TRBV6-5 to TRBJ1-2; 9 nucleotides agree with TRBD1. Germline loops: CDR1 MNHEY, CDR2 SVGAGI. V lost 5 bases to trimming and J lost 6 bases; unmatched junction nucleotides: 10. This CDR3 region has 15 residues.

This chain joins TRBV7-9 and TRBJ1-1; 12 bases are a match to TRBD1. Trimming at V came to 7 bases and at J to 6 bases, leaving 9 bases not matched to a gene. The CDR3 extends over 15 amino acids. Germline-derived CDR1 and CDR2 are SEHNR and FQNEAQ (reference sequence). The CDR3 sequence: CASTTWDRGHAEAFF. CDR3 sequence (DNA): TGTGCCAGCACCACTTGGGACAGGGGGCATGCTGAAGCTTTCTTT.

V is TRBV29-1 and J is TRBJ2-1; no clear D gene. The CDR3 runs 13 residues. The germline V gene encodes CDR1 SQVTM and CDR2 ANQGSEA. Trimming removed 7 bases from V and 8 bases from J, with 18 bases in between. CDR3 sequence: CSGERSTLDEQFF. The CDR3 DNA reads TGCAGCGGAGAAAGGAGTACACTCGATGAGCAGTTCTTC.